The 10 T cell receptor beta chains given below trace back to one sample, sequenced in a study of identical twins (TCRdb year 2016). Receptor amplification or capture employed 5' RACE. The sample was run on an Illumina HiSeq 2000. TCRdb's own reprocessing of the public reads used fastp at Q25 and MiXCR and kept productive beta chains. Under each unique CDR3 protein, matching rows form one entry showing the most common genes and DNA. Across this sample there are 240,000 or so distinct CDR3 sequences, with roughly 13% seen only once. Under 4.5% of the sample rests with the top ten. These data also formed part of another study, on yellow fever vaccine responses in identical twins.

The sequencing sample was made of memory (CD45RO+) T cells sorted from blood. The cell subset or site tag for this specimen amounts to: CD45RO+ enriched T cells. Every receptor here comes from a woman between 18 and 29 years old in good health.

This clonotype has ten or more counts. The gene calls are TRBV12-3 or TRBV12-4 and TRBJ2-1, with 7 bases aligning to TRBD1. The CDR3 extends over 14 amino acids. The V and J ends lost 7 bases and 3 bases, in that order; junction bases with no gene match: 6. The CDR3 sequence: CASTWGQNYNEQFF. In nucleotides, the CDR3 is TGTGCCAGCACCTGGGGACAGAACTACAATGAGCAGTTCTTC.

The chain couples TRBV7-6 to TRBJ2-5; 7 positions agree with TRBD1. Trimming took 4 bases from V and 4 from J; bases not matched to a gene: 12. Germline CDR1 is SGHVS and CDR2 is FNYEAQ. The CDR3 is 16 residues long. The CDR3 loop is CASSSMVGGILETQYF. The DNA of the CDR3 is TGTGCCAGCAGCTCCATGGTAGGGGGCATCTTAGAGACCCAGTACTTC.

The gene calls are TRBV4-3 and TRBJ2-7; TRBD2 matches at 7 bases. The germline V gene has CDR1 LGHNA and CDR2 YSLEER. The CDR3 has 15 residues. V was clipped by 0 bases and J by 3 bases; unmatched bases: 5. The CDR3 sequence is CASSQDLASGYEQYF. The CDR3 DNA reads TGCGCCAGCAGCCAAGATTTGGCTAGCGGCTACGAGCAGTACTTC.

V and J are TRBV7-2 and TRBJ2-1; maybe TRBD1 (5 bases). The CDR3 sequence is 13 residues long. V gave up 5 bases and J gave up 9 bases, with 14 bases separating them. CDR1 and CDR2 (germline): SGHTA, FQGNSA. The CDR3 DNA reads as TGTGCCAGCAGCCCCCGACAGATTTCTGAGCAGTTCTTC. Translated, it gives CASSPRQISEQFF.

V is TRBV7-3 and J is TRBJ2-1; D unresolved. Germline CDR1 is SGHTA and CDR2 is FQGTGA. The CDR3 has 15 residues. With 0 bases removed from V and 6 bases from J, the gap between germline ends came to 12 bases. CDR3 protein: CASSLTERLGNEQFF. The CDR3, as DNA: TGTGCCAGCAGCTTAACGGAGCGACTGGGCAATGAGCAGTTCTTC.

CDR3 DNA sequence: TGTGCCAGCAGCTTGCGGCGGGAACTTACCGGGCAGTACTTC. Protein sequence: CASSLRRELTGQYF. The chain links TRBV5-5 to TRBJ2-7; D might be TRBD2 (6 bases). With 1 base removed from V and 9 bases from J, the gap between germline ends came to 17 bases. The germline gives CDR1 SGHKS, CDR2 YYEKEE (reference sequence). This CDR3 region has 14 residues.

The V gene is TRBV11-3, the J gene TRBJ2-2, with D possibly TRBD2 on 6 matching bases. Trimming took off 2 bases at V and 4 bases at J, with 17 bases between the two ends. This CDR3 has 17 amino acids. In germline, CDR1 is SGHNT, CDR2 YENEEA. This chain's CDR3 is CASSLSLGGIATGELFF. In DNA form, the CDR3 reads TGTGCCAGCAGCTTATCCCTTGGGGGGATAGCCACCGGGGAGCTGTTTTTT.

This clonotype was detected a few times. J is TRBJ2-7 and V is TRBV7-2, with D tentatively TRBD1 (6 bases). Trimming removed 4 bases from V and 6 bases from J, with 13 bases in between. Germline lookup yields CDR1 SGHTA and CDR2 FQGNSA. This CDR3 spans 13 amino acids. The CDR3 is CASSSRQALEQYF. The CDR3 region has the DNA TGTGCCAGCAGCTCGAGACAGGCTCTCGAGCAGTACTTC.

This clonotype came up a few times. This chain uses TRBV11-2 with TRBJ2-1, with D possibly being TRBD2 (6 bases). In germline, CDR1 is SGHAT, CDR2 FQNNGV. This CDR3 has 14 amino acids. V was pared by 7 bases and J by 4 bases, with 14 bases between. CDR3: CASTPAGRYNEQFF. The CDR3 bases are TGTGCCAGCACCCCCGCGGGGAGGTACAATGAGCAGTTCTTC.

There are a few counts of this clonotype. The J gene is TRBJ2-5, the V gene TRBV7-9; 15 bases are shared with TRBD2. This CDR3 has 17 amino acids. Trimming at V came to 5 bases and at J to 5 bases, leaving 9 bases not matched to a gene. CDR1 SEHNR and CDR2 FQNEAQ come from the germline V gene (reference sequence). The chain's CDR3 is CASSPGTSGRHSETQYF. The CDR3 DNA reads TGTGCCAGCAGCCCCGGGACTAGCGGGAGGCATTCTGAGACCCAGTACTTC.